These 23 T cell receptor beta chains were sequenced from one sample in a study of T cell responses to AZD1222 COVID-19 vaccine. Assay: immunoSEQ multiplex PCR; the TCRdb copy retains only in-frame clones and omits some. This table holds over 110,000 clones, approximately 94% found once. The sample consisted of peripheral blood, taken on day 0 of AZD1222 vaccination. The receptors here all came from an adult in good health.

The chain is built from TRBV3-1 (or the pseudogene TRBV3-2) and TRBJ1-2; D gene ambiguous. Germline V CDR1 and CDR2: LGHDT, YNNKEL (reference sequence). The CDR3 is made up of 12 amino acids. V lost 3 bases, J lost 6 bases, and 8 bases lay in between. Here the CDR3 reads CASSQRSNGYTF. The CDR3 DNA reads TGTGCCAGCAGCCAGAGGAGCAATGGCTACACCTTC.

The chain couples TRBV6-2 or TRBV6-3 to TRBJ1-1; D call uncertain. V was clipped by 3 bases and J by 4 bases, with 12 bases between them. CDR3 size: 14 residues. From germline, CDR1 is MNHEY and CDR2 SVGEGT. CDR3 in amino acids: CASSYRGRGTEAFF. The DNA of the CDR3 is TGTGCCAGCAGTTATCGAGGGCGGGGCACTGAAGCTTTCTTT.

The chain links TRBV7-9 to TRBJ1-1; D uncertain. CDR1 is SEHNR, CDR2 FQNEAQ, per germline (reference sequence). This CDR3 is built from 11 residues. The V end lost 5 bases, the J end lost 7 bases, and 8 bases lay between the germline ends. Here the CDR3 reads CASSPAYEAFF. The CDR3 DNA is TGTGCCAGCAGCCCCGCGTATGAAGCTTTCTTT.

The gene calls are TRBV7-9 and TRBJ1-1, with a possible D match to TRBD1 (5 bases). This CDR3 region has 17 residues. Trimming cost V 4 bases and J 4 bases, with 22 bases left between them. Germline CDR1 is SEHNR and CDR2 is FQNEAQ (reference sequence). This CDR3 reads CASSSLSPGTMGTEAFF. The CDR3 DNA follows: TGTGCCAGCAGCTCTCTTAGCCCGGGGACCATGGGCACTGAAGCTTTCTTT.

This chain connects TRBV7-9 to TRBJ2-2; D ambiguous. Trimming removed 5 bases from V and 7 bases from J, with 23 bases in between. Germline V gives CDR1 SEHNR, CDR2 FQNEAQ (reference sequence). This CDR3 has 17 amino acids. In nucleotides, the CDR3 is TGTGCCAGCAGCCCCTCCAAAAGGCAGCCGAAGGGCGGGGAGCTGTTTTTT. Protein product: CASSPSKRQPKGGELFF.

The gene calls are TRBV5-1 and TRBJ2-7; 9 positions match TRBD1. This CDR3 has 15 residues. J was trimmed by 5 bases and V by 3 bases; bases with no gene match: 9. In germline, CDR1 is SGHRS, CDR2 YFSETQ. The CDR3 protein is CASSSRGQGINEQYF. The CDR3 DNA follows: TGCGCCAGCAGCTCGAGGGGACAGGGAATCAACGAGCAGTACTTC.

This chain links TRBV19 with TRBJ1-2; D ambiguous. The germline V gene encodes CDR1 LNHDA and CDR2 SQIVND (reference sequence). This CDR3 comprises 16 residues. Deletions cut 1 base from V and 8 bases from J, with 20 bases between. The CDR3 nucleotides are TGTGCCAGTAGTATAGTAGCGGGAACAAGTCTAGGCGGCTACACCTTC. It translates to CASSIVAGTSLGGYTF.

The chain links TRBV12-5 to TRBJ1-1; the match to TRBD1 covers 8 bases. The junction had 6 bases not matched to a gene; V was cut back by 2 bases and J by 1 base. The germline V gene encodes CDR1 LGHNT and CDR2 FRNRAP. The CDR3 spans 16 residues. The CDR3 DNA follows: TGTGCTAGTGGTTTGACGGGACAGGTGCCGAACACTGAAGCTTTCTTT. Protein product: CASGLTGQVPNTEAFF.

This chain joins TRBV5-1 and TRBJ2-3; the match to TRBD2 covers 9 bases. The CDR3 loop spans 18 amino acids. The germline V gene encodes CDR1 SGHRS and CDR2 YFSETQ. With 4 bases clipped from V and 0 bases from J, the junction kept 12 bases outside the gene matches. The CDR3 DNA sequence: TGCGCCAGCAGCCTAGCGGGGACGATCACACCTAGCACAGATACGCAGTATTTT. This translates into CASSLAGTITPSTDTQYF.

The chain employs TRBV12-3 or TRBV12-4 and TRBJ1-3; D remains ambiguous. Trimming removed 3 bases at V and 6 bases at J, with 6 bases between. There are 12 residues in the CDR3. The CDR3 loop is CASSFRENTIYF. The CDR3 DNA follows: TGTGCCAGCAGTTTCAGAGAAAACACCATATATTTT.

The chain carries TRBV4-2 and TRBJ1-4; D unclear. Germline CDR1 is LGHNA and CDR2 is YNFKEQ. The V end was cut by 2 bases, the J end by 8 bases, with 9 bases between. CDR3 length equals 13 residues. The DNA of the CDR3 is TGTGCCAGCAGCCAACGGACCCGAGAAAAACTGTTTTTT. Translated, it gives CASSQRTREKLFF.

V is TRBV7-2 and J is TRBJ2-3; D is uncertain. Trimming took off 3 bases at V and 3 bases at J, with 7 bases between the two ends. The CDR3 is made up of 13 amino acids. CDR1 and CDR2 from the germline V gene are SGHTA and FQGNSA. For the CDR3, the DNA is TGTGCCAGCAGCTTTTACGGGACAGATACGCAGTATTTT. It specifies CASSFYGTDTQYF.

The V and J genes are TRBV10-3 and TRBJ1-2; perhaps TRBD1 as D (5 bases). The germline V and J ends were trimmed by 7 bases and 2 bases, with 11 bases remaining between them. Germline V lookup: CDR1 ENHRY, CDR2 SYGVKD. CDR3 length: 13 amino acids. The CDR3 is CAITAGTNYGYTF. DNA of the CDR3: TGTGCCATCACGGCAGGGACGAACTATGGCTACACCTTC.

This chain links TRBV2 with TRBJ1-5, with TRBD1 identical over 8 bases. CDR3 size: 14 residues. CDR1 is SNHLY, CDR2 FYNNEI, per germline. Losses at the gene ends were 6 bases for V and 7 bases for J; bases not matched to a gene: 8. The CDR3 is CASSLQGDGQPQHF. The CDR3 region has the DNA TGTGCCAGCAGCCTACAGGGGGATGGACAGCCCCAGCATTTT.

The J gene is TRBJ1-3, the V gene TRBV9; perhaps TRBD1 as D (5 bases). V lost 4 bases, J lost 0 bases, and 14 bases lay in between. The CDR3 totals 16 residues. The germline CDR1 and CDR2 sequences are SGDLS and YYNGEE. The CDR3 sequence: CASSPRQIDSGNTIYF. The DNA for the CDR3 is TGTGCCAGCAGCCCCCGACAGATTGACTCTGGAAACACCATATATTTT.

The V call is TRBV9, the J call TRBJ1-6; D gene uncertain. Per germline, CDR1 SGDLS and CDR2 YYNGEE. Trimming left V 2 bases short and J 4 bases short, with 10 bases between. The CDR3 is 15 residues long. In nucleotides, the CDR3 is TGTGCCAGCAGCGTGCGGGCGGATTATAATTCACCCCTCCACTTT. It is translated as CASSVRADYNSPLHF.

This sequence joins TRBV13 and TRBJ2-2; perhaps D is TRBD1 or TRBD2 (5 bases each). The V end was cut by 5 bases, the J end by 0 bases, with 7 bases between. From germline, CDR1 is PRHDT and CDR2 FYEKMQ (reference sequence). The CDR3 sequence is 14 residues long. CDR3 sequence: CASSVGANTGELFF. In nucleotides, the CDR3 is TGTGCCAGCAGCGTGGGGGCGAACACCGGGGAGCTGTTTTTT.

The J gene is TRBJ1-1, the V gene TRBV19; D is unclear. Trimming pared 4 bases from V and 1 base from J, leaving 10 bases between. The germline CDR1 and CDR2 sequences are LNHDA and SQIVND (reference sequence). The CDR3 is 14 amino acids. CDR3 sequence: CASSKRTENTEAFF. Here the CDR3 DNA reads TGTGCCAGTAGTAAACGGACCGAGAACACTGAAGCTTTCTTT.

The chain uses TRBV27 and TRBJ1-5, with D perhaps matching TRBD1 (6 bases). The V gene lost 7 bases and the J gene lost 1 base, with 17 bases spanning the gap. This CDR3 contains 16 residues. Germline CDR1 and CDR2: MNHEY and SMNVEV (reference sequence). The CDR3 sequence: CASKGVGASSNQPQHF. In DNA form, the CDR3 reads TGTGCCAGCAAGGGGGTAGGGGCTTCGAGCAATCAGCCCCAGCATTTT.

V and J are TRBV7-6 and TRBJ1-2, with TRBD1 as a possible D gene (5 bases). From germline, CDR1 is SGHVS and CDR2 FNYEAQ. The V and J ends lost 2 bases and 6 bases respectively, with 25 bases between them. CDR3 length: 18 amino acids. The CDR3: CASSLSGVRAIMRDGYTF. In DNA form, the CDR3 reads TGTGCCAGCAGCTTAAGTGGGGTCAGGGCGATAATGAGGGATGGCTACACCTTC.

The chain carries TRBV19 and TRBJ1-5, with 9 bases aligning to TRBD1. CDR3 length: 17 residues. Germline lookup yields CDR1 LNHDA and CDR2 SQIVND (reference sequence). V lost 6 bases, J lost 0 bases, and 9 bases stayed unmatched. The CDR3 DNA is TGTGCCAGTAGATTAACAGGGGGCCTTTATAGCAATCAGCCCCAGCATTTT. It specifies CASRLTGGLYSNQPQHF.

This chain joins TRBV5-4 and TRBJ1-1; no definite D call. Trimming cost V 3 bases and J 1 base, with 10 bases left between them. The CDR3 is 14 residues long. Germline assignment: CDR1 SGHNT and CDR2 YYREEE (reference sequence). The CDR3 sequence is CASSSKTTNTEAFF. Written as DNA, the CDR3 is TGTGCCAGCAGCTCGAAGACCACGAACACTGAAGCTTTCTTT. The whole variable domain, remainder taken from reference TRBV5-4 and TRBJ1-1, is ETGVTQSPTHLIKTRGQQVTLRCSSQSGHNTVSWYQQALGQGPQFIFQYYREEENGRGNFPPRFSGLQFPNYSSELNVNALELDDSALYLCASSSKTTNTEAFFGQGTRLTVV.

The chain recombines TRBV11-2 with TRBJ2-5; D remains unclear. The CDR3 loop spans 14 amino acids. Germline CDR1 reads SGHAT; CDR2 reads FQNNGV. Trimming shortened V by 2 bases and J by 5 bases, and 12 bases separated the two germline ends. CDR3: CASSLNFLGETQYF. As DNA, the CDR3 is TGTGCCAGCAGCTTAAATTTCCTGGGGGAGACCCAGTACTTC.